Following are 13 T cell receptor beta chains from one sample sequenced in a study of blood T cell repertoires in COVID-19. The table came from immunoSEQ multiplex PCR; TCRdb's copy has only in-frame clones and leaves some out. The table includes under 200,000 clones, around four fifths detected once. The sequencing input was peripheral blood. All receptors derive from a man aged 55 to 70 with COVID-19, enrolled during active disease.

The J gene is TRBJ1-2, the V gene TRBV19; unclear D gene. The CDR3 covers 16 residues. Germline V gene sequence: CDR1 LNHDA, CDR2 SQIVND (reference sequence). The V end lost 3 bases, the J end lost 8 bases, and 22 bases lay between the germline ends. The CDR3 spells CASSIVFGNSGIGYTF. CDR3 sequence (DNA): TGTGCCAGTAGTATCGTTTTCGGCAACTCGGGGATCGGCTACACCTTC.

The chain uses TRBV5-6 and TRBJ2-1, with TRBD2 identical over 7 bases. Trimming at V came to 5 bases and at J to 5 bases, leaving 7 bases not matched to a gene. The V gene's germline CDR1 is SGHDT and CDR2 YYEEEE. This CDR3 spans 14 amino acids. DNA for the CDR3: TGTGCCAGCAGAGGGTTCGCGGGAGACAATGAGCAGTTCTTC. Translated, it gives CASRGFAGDNEQFF.

The genes are TRBV4-2 and TRBJ1-1; TRBD1 matches 9 bases. Germline-derived CDR1 and CDR2 are LGHNA and YNFKEQ. V gave up 0 bases and J gave up 0 bases; unmatched junction bases: 8. This CDR3 spans 18 amino acids. The CDR3 here is CASSQDRTGVRMNTEAFF. CDR3 sequence (DNA): TGTGCCAGCAGCCAAGATAGGACAGGGGTCCGTATGAACACTGAAGCTTTCTTT.

The chain links TRBV7-2 to TRBJ2-3; the D gene is possibly TRBD2 (6 bases). The germline V gene encodes CDR1 SGHTA and CDR2 FQGNSA. The germline V and J ends were trimmed by 5 bases and 3 bases, with 9 bases remaining between them. This CDR3 has 13 residues. The CDR3 sequence is CASSPGGTDTQYF. The CDR3 DNA reads as TGTGCCAGCAGCCCCGGGGGAACAGATACGCAGTATTTT.

CDR3 protein: CASSPSGYWSNQPQHF. The CDR3 DNA sequence: TGTGCCAGCAGCCCTTCAGGTTATTGGAGCAATCAGCCCCAGCATTTT. The chain couples TRBV7-2 to TRBJ1-5; no definite D call. The CDR3 runs to 16 residues. Between the trimmed V and J ends, which lost 5 bases and 1 base, there was a span of 15 bases. The germline CDR1 and CDR2 sequences are SGHTA and FQGNSA.

This sequence joins TRBV5-1 and TRBJ2-2, with D possibly TRBD2 on 7 matching bases. The CDR3 runs 15 residues. V dropped 6 bases and J dropped 1 base, with 13 bases sitting between them. Germline values: CDR1 SGHRS, CDR2 YFSETQ. Written as DNA, the CDR3 is TGCGCCAGCAAAGGGGGGGGCTTGAACACCGGGGAGCTGTTTTTT. This codes for CASKGGGLNTGELFF.

The chain is built from TRBV27 and TRBJ2-2; TRBD2 matches 8 bases. The CDR3 consists of 15 residues. J was trimmed by 5 bases and V by 6 bases; bases with no gene match: 8. In germline, CDR1 is MNHEY, CDR2 SMNVEV (reference sequence). CDR3 amino acids: CASRPLAGRTGELFF. CDR3 DNA sequence: TGTGCCAGCAGACCATTAGCGGGAAGAACCGGGGAGCTGTTTTTT.

This clone has more than one count but fewer than ten. This sample also contains other DNA sequences that code for the same CDR3. This rearrangement joins TRBV7-9 to TRBJ1-3, with D unclear. The V gene's germline CDR1 is SEHNR and CDR2 FQNEAQ (reference sequence). The CDR3 has 14 residues. V lost 5 bases, J lost 4 bases, and 12 bases lay in between. Here the CDR3 DNA reads TGTGCCAGCAGCCCCGACATTTCAGGAAACACCATATATTTT. The encoded protein is CASSPDISGNTIYF.

V is TRBV9 and J is TRBJ1-3, with D tentatively TRBD1 (6 bases). The germline CDR1 and CDR2 sequences are SGDLS and YYNGEE. The length of the CDR3 is 15 residues. Deletions cut 2 bases from V and 0 bases from J, with 9 bases between. The CDR3 nucleotides read TGTGCCAGCAGCGTGGACAGTGACTCTGGAAACACCATATATTTT. This gives the protein CASSVDSDSGNTIYF.

The rearrangement uses TRBV30 and TRBJ1-1; D is perhaps TRBD1 (6 bases). The ends were cut back, 8 bases at V and 0 bases at J, with 16 bases in the middle. Per germline, CDR1 GTSNPN and CDR2 SVGIG (reference sequence). The CDR3 extends over 14 amino acids. The CDR3 spells CAQTQGTMNTEAFF. The CDR3 DNA follows: TGTGCCCAGACACAGGGAACCATGAACACTGAAGCTTTCTTT.

The chain employs TRBV7-6 and TRBJ1-1; 7 positions match TRBD1. V gave up 5 bases and J gave up 3 bases; unmatched junction bases: 3. This CDR3 is 13 amino acids long. Germline CDR1 is SGHVS and CDR2 is FNYEAQ. The CDR3 sequence: CASSLGTDTEAFF. Here the CDR3 DNA reads TGTGCCAGCAGCCTCGGGACAGACACTGAAGCTTTCTTT.

This clone was detected only once. The CDR3 reads CSVGPRWGPLYEQYF. The CDR3 DNA is TGCAGCGTTGGGCCTCGGTGGGGCCCCCTTTACGAGCAGTACTTC. V and J are TRBV29-1 and TRBJ2-7, with a possible D match to TRBD1 (5 bases). The germline V gene encodes CDR1 SQVTM and CDR2 ANQGSEA. This CDR3 is built from 15 residues. Trimming pared 4 bases from V and 4 bases from J, leaving 20 bases between.

This clone occurred a few times. V usage is TRBV19 and J usage is TRBJ2-1; 12 bases map to TRBD1. V was clipped by 5 bases and J by 2 bases; unmatched bases: 16. CDR3 length equals 20 residues. From germline, CDR1 is LNHDA and CDR2 SQIVND (reference sequence). CDR3 loop: CASSSRGGTGGLIAYNEQFF. The CDR3 coding sequence is TGTGCCAGTAGTTCCCGGGGAGGGACAGGGGGCTTAATCGCCTACAATGAGCAGTTCTTC.